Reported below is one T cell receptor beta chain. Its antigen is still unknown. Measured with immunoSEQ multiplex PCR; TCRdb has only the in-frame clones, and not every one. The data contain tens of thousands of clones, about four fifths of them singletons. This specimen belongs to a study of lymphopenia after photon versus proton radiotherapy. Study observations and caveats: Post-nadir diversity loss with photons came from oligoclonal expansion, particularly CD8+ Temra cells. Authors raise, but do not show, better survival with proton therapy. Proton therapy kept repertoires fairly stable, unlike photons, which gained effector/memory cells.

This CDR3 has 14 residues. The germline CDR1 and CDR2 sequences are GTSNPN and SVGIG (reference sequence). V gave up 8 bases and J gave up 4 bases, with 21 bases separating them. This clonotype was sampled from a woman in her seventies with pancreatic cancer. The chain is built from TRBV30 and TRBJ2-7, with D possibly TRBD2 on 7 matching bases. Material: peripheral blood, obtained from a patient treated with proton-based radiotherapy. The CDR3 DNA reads TGTGCCGGGGAGGGCGGAAGGGGGGGTTACGAGCAGTACTTC. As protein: CAGEGGRGGYEQYF.